Listed below are T cell receptor beta chains from one sample, sequenced in a study of radiotherapy plus CTLA-4 blockade in lung cancer. Generated by immunoSEQ multiplex PCR, the TCRdb table keeps only in-frame clones and is missing some. The table has about 78,000 clones, around 86% seen once. The material sequenced was peripheral blood, taken from a patient treated with radiotherapy plus ipilimumab. The receptors stem from a human donor with non-small cell lung cancer who had stable disease on radiotherapy plus ipilimumab. The CDR3 runs from the conserved cysteine through the conserved F or W. D genes are given only for firm matches. Clone size is stated in some rows and not others, as once, few, many or a class when expanded.

V: TRBV30
D: NA
size: NA
J: TRBJ1-4
DNA: TGTGCCTTACAGGGCGGTCAAGAAAAACTGTTTTTT
CDR3: CALQGGQEKLFF

V: TRBV15
D: NA
size: NA
J: TRBJ2-3
DNA: TGTGCCACCAGCATCCATTCTAGCGCAGATACGCAGTATTTT
CDR3: CATSIHSSADTQYF

V: TRBV11-2
D: TRBD2
size: NA
J: TRBJ2-1
DNA: TGTGCCAGCAGCTTACGGGGGAGGGGACCCTCGTATGAGCAGTTCTTC
CDR3: CASSLRGRGPSYEQFF

V: TRBV27
D: TRBD2
size: NA
J: TRBJ2-3
DNA: TGTGCCAGCAGTATCACTAGCGGGGGGGCCGGAGATACGCAGTATTTT
CDR3: CASSITSGGAGDTQYF

V: TRBV7-3
D: TRBD2
size: NA
J: TRBJ2-1
DNA: TGTGCCAGCAGCTTAAGCCGAAGCGGGGGGATGTTCAATGAGCAGTTCTTC
CDR3: CASSLSRSGGMFNEQFF

V: TRBV6-4
D: TRBD2
size: NA
J: TRBJ2-1
DNA: TGTGCCAGCAGTGAGTCGGGGGGGGATTCTAATGAGCAGTTCTTC
CDR3: CASSESGGDSNEQFF

V: TRBV2
D: NA
size: once
J: TRBJ1-1
DNA: TGTGCCAGCAGTCCTCTGTCGGGCGAAGAAGCTTTCTTT
CDR3: CASSPLSGEEAFF

V: TRBV9
D: NA
size: NA
J: TRBJ2-7
DNA: TGTGCCAGCGATAGAGGCCCTGAACCCTACGAGCAGTACTTC
CDR3: CASDRGPEPYEQYF

V: TRBV6-4
D: NA
size: NA
J: TRBJ2-1
DNA: TGTGCCAGCAGTGACCTTCAGGGGGGCCGCAATGAGCAGTTCTTC
CDR3: CASSDLQGGRNEQFF

V: TRBV7-8
D: NA
size: NA
J: TRBJ2-7
DNA: TGTGCCAGCAGCCTCAGCGGTAGCTCCTACGAGCAGTACTTC
CDR3: CASSLSGSSYEQYF

V: TRBV19
D: TRBD1
size: few
J: TRBJ1-1
DNA: TGTGCCAGTAGGCCGGGACAGGGGGGCAGGAGCACTGAAGCTTTCTTT
CDR3: CASRPGQGGRSTEAFF

V: TRBV11-2
D: NA
size: NA
J: TRBJ1-3
DNA: TGTGCCAGCACCGCCCTAGGAAACACCATATATTTT
CDR3: CASTALGNTIYF

V: TRBV6-1
D: NA
size: NA
J: TRBJ2-7
DNA: TGTGCCAGCAGTGCGGGAGCTTGGGCCCTATACGAGCAGTACTTC
CDR3: CASSAGAWALYEQYF

V: TRBV7-9
D: TRBD2
size: NA
J: TRBJ2-1
DNA: TGTGCCAGCAGCCCCTCTAGCGGGAGCTCCTACAATGAGCAGTTCTTC
CDR3: CASSPSSGSSYNEQFF

V: TRBV5-4
D: NA
size: NA
J: TRBJ2-2
DNA: TGTGCCAGCACCGTAGAATTGAACACCGGGGAGCTGTTTTTT
CDR3: CASTVELNTGELFF

V: TRBV27
D: NA
size: few
J: TRBJ1-1
DNA: TGTGCCAGCAGTGTAAGTCCTCTGGGCTCAAACACTGAAGCTTTCTTT
CDR3: CASSVSPLGSNTEAFF

V: TRBV4-2
D: NA
size: NA
J: TRBJ1-1
DNA: TGTGCCAGCAGCCAAGTCTCAGCTCTGAACACTGAAGCTTTCTTT
CDR3: CASSQVSALNTEAFF

V: TRBV5-8
D: NA
size: few
J: TRBJ2-5
DNA: TGTGCCAGCAGCTTGTTTGGGGGACGGCAAGAGACCCAGTACTTC
CDR3: CASSLFGGRQETQYF